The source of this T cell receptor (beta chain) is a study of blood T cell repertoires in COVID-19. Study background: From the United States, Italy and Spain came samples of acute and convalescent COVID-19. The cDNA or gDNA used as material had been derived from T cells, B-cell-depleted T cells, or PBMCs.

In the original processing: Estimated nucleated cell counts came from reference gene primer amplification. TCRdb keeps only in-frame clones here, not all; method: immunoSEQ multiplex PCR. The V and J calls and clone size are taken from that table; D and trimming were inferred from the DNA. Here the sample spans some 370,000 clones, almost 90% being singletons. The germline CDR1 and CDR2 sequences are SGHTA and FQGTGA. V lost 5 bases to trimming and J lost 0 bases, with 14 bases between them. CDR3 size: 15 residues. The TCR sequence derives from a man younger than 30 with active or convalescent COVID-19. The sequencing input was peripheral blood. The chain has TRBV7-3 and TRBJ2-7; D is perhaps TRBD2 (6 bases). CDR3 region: CASSPFFGGSYEQYF. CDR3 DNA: TGTGCCAGCAGCCCATTCTTCGGGGGCTCCTACGAGCAGTACTTC.